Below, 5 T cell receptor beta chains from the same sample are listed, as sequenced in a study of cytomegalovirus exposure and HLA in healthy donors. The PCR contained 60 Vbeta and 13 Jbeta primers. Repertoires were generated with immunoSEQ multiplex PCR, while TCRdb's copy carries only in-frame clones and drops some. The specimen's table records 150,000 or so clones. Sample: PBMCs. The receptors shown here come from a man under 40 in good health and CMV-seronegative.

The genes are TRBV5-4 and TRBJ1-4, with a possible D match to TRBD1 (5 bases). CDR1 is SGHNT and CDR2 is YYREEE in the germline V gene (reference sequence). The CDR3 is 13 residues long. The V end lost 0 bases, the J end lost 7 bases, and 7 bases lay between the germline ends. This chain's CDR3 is CASSLAQGEKLFF. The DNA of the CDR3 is TGTGCCAGCAGCTTGGCGCAGGGTGAAAAACTGTTTTTT.

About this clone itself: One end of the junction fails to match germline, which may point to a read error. The CDR3 DNA reads as TGTGCCAGCAGTATATCCGGCGGGAGGTACGAGCAGTACTTC. Translating gives CASSISGGRYEQYF. The V call is TRBV27, the J call TRBJ2-7; 8 bases fit TRBD2. The CDR3 length is 14 residues. Germline V gene data show CDR1 as MNHEY and CDR2 as SMNVEV (reference sequence).

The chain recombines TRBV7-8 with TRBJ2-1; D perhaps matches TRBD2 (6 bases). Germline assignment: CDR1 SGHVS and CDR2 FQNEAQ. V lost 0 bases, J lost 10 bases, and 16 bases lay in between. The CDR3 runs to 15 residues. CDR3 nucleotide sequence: TGTGCCAGCAGCTTAGCGGGGGGATGGCCCCCCGAGCAGTTCTTC. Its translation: CASSLAGGWPPEQFF.

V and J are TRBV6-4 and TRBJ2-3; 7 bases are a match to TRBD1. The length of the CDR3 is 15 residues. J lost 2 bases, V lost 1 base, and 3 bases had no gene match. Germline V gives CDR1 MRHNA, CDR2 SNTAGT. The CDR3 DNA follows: TGTGCCAGCAGTGACTTAGGGACAGCCACAGATACGCAGTATTTT. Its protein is CASSDLGTATDTQYF.

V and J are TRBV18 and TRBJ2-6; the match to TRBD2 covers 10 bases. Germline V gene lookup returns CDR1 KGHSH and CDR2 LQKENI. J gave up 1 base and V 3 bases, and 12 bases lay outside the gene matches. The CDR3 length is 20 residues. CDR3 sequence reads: CASSPLAGVFVSSGANVLTF. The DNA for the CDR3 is TGTGCCAGCTCACCTCTAGCGGGAGTTTTTGTCAGTTCTGGGGCCAACGTCCTGACTTTC.